Each of the 29 T cell receptor beta chains below was sequenced from the same sample in a study of identical twins' blood T cells. MiXCR was run by TCRdb on the 5' RACE reads, yielding one entry per CDR3 protein. Of 350,000 to 400,000 distinct CDR3 sequences listed, roughly 28% are singletons. Sequencing was done on a sample of PBMCs. The receptors were sampled from a woman aged 18 to 55 in good health.

The chain links TRBV20-1 to TRBJ1-1, with 7 bases aligning to TRBD1. Germline assignment: CDR1 DFQATT and CDR2 SNEGSKA (reference sequence). J was trimmed by 8 bases and V by 1 base; bases with no gene match: 1. This CDR3 has 11 amino acids. CDR3 region: CSARADREAFF. Written as DNA, the CDR3 is TGCAGTGCTAGAGCGGACAGGGAAGCTTTCTTT.

This clonotype was counted many times. V and J are TRBV20-1 and TRBJ2-5; tentative D call: TRBD1 (5 bases). Germline CDR1 and CDR2: DFQATT and SNEGSKA (reference sequence). Trimming removed 3 bases from V and 4 bases from J, with 12 bases in between. The CDR3 sequence is 13 residues long. DNA of the CDR3: TGCAGTGCTAGGACAGTTCGATCAGAGACCCAGTACTTC. It is translated as CSARTVRSETQYF.

There are a few counts of this clonotype. The chain joins TRBV6-5 to TRBJ1-2, with 7 bases fitting TRBD1. Germline V gene sequence: CDR1 MNHEY, CDR2 SVGAGI. The CDR3 is made up of 15 amino acids. V lost 8 bases to trimming and J lost 1 base; unmatched junction nucleotides: 10. The CDR3 DNA reads TGTGCCAGCGGGGGGCCTGCAGGGGGTAACTATGGCTACACCTTC. Amino acids: CASGGPAGGNYGYTF.

Turning to this clonotype: A single base separates this from a much larger clone, so it may be a read error. The rearrangement uses TRBV29-1 and TRBJ1-3; D is uncertain. V gave up 0 bases and J gave up 4 bases, with 1 base separating them. CDR1 is SQVTM, CDR2 ANQGSEA, per germline. CDR3 size: 11 residues. In nucleotides, the CDR3 is TGCAGCGTTGAAGAAGGAAACACCATATATTTT. Translated: CSVEEGNTIYF.

This clonotype was observed a few times. The chain uses TRBV20-1 and TRBJ1-4; 8 positions agree with TRBD1. Germline assignment: CDR1 DFQATT and CDR2 SNEGSKA (reference sequence). The CDR3 has 15 amino acids. J lost 10 bases, V lost 2 bases, and 12 bases had no gene match. The chain's CDR3 is CSARTPGQGGGKLFF. For the CDR3, the DNA is TGCAGTGCTAGAACACCTGGACAGGGTGGTGGAAAACTGTTTTTT.

The sample holds many counts of this clonotype. V is TRBV6-2 or TRBV6-3 and J is TRBJ2-1, with 8 nucleotides matching TRBD2. Trimming cost V 6 bases and J 4 bases; bases outside gene matches: 8. Germline lookup yields CDR1 MNHEY and CDR2 SVGEGT. The CDR3 covers 15 residues. CDR3 nucleotide sequence: TGTGCCAGCAGCCAAACTAGCGGCGGGTACAATGAGCAGTTCTTC. It yields the protein CASSQTSGGYNEQFF.

This clonotype was counted only a few times. At one of its ends the junction is not consistent with the germline gene, which may arise from a read error. The gene calls are TRBV7-2 and TRBJ2-7, with TRBD1 as a possible D gene (5 bases). CDR1 is SGHTA, CDR2 FQGNSA, per germline. This CDR3 is built from 15 residues. This CDR3 is CASGLRAGKDYEQYF. Written as DNA, the CDR3 is TGTGCCAGCGGCTTAAGGGCAGGGAAGGATTACGAGCAGTACTTC.

This clonotype was counted a few times. One end of the junction is discordant with germline, which a read error may explain. The rearrangement uses TRBV14 and TRBJ2-2, with 9 bases lining up with TRBD2. The CDR3 has 15 residues. The germline V gene has CDR1 SGHDN and CDR2 FVKESK. CDR3 coding DNA: TGTGCCAGCAGAAATAGCGGGAGTCGGACCGGGGAGCTTTTTTTT. Translated, it gives CASRNSGSRTGELFF.

The chain joins TRBV3-1 to TRBJ2-1, with TRBD1 matching over 7 bases. CDR3 size: 14 residues. Germline-derived CDR1 and CDR2 are LGHDT and YNNKEL (reference sequence). Trimming removed 4 bases from V and 8 bases from J; junction bases left unmatched: 8. The CDR3 spells CASSPPGQIDEQFF. CDR3 in DNA: TGTGCCAGCAGCCCACCGGGACAGATCGATGAGCAGTTCTTC.

Concerning this clonotype itself: Given a much more abundant clone one base away, this may be a read error. The gene calls are TRBV6-5 and TRBJ1-3; 9 bases fit TRBD1. The ends lost 5 bases at V and 2 bases at J; junction bases unmatched: 4. The CDR3 sequence is 15 residues long. The V gene's germline CDR1 is MNHEY and CDR2 SVGAGI. CDR3: CASSPRTGAGNTIYF. The CDR3 DNA sequence: TGTGCCAGCAGTCCGAGGACAGGGGCTGGAAACACCATATATTTT.

In nucleotides, the CDR3 is TGCGCCAGCAGCCAAGTAGATAGACAGAACACTGAAGCTTTCTTT. Translating it yields CASSQVDRQNTEAFF. J is TRBJ1-1 and V is TRBV4-1; D remains unclear. Trimming pared 1 base from V and 1 base from J, leaving 10 bases between. This CDR3 has 15 residues. CDR1 is MGHRA and CDR2 is YSYEKL in the germline V gene.

This clonotype was observed a handful of times. The gene calls are TRBV5-1 and TRBJ1-1; 7 nucleotides match TRBD1. The CDR3 runs to 12 residues. The ends lost 4 bases at V and 8 bases at J; junction bases unmatched: 5. Germline CDR1 SGHRS, CDR2 YFSETQ. The CDR3: CASSVTGMEAFF. CDR3 nucleotide sequence: TGCGCCAGCAGCGTGACAGGGATGGAAGCTTTCTTT.

This clonotype has more than one count but fewer than ten. The chain recombines TRBV19 with TRBJ2-1; 12 bases fit TRBD2. Trimming took 7 bases from V and 6 from J; bases not matched to a gene: 7. The CDR3 consists of 15 residues. CDR1 and CDR2 from the germline V gene are LNHDA and SQIVND (reference sequence). The CDR3 DNA reads as TGTGCCAGTAAACCTAGCGGGAGGGCCCTCAATGAGCAGTTCTTC. This sequence encodes CASKPSGRALNEQFF.

As to this clonotype: The CDR3 does not end in the conserved phenylalanine or tryptophan, so this is likely a read error. This chain joins TRBV20-1 and TRBJ1-1; TRBD1 aligns across 7 bases. Germline V gene sequence: CDR1 DFQATT, CDR2 SNEGSKA (reference sequence). The CDR3 totals 13 residues. The DNA for the CDR3 is TGCAGCGCTTTAAGGGGGCTTGGGACTGAAGCTTTCCTT. Its protein is CSALRGLGTEAFL.

The CDR3 is CASSSRTDYEQYF. In nucleotides, the CDR3 is TGTGCCAGCAGCTCGAGAACAGATTACGAGCAGTACTTC. This chain joins TRBV11-3 and TRBJ2-7; no reliable D call. Deletions cut 4 bases from V and 4 bases from J, with 11 bases between. Germline values: CDR1 SGHNT, CDR2 YENEEA. The CDR3 contains 13 residues.

The gene calls are TRBV7-2 and TRBJ2-3, with D maybe TRBD2 (5 bases). The CDR3 is made up of 13 amino acids. Between the trimmed V and J ends, which lost 5 bases and 4 bases, there was a span of 10 bases. The germline CDR1 and CDR2 sequences are SGHTA and FQGNSA. The CDR3 region has the DNA TGTGCCAGCAGCACGGGAAGAGCAGATACGCAGTATTTT. Translated: CASSTGRADTQYF. Supplemented by reference TRBV7-2 and TRBJ2-3, the full variable domain reads GAGVSQSPSNKVTEKGKDVELRCDPISGHTALYWYRQSLGQGLEFLIYFQGNSAPDKSGLPSDRFSAERTGGSVSTLTIQRTQQEDSAVYLCASSTGRADTQYFGPGTRLTVL.

This clonotype was detected only a few times. The genes are TRBV5-1 and TRBJ2-4, with a possible D match to TRBD2 (5 bases). V gave up 7 bases and J gave up 5 bases, with 19 bases separating them. Germline CDR1 reads SGHRS; CDR2 reads YFSETQ. This CDR3 is 15 amino acids long. The chain's CDR3 is CASSLRASSENIQYF. The CDR3 nucleotides are TGCGCCAGCTCCCTGCGGGCCTCCTCCGAAAACATTCAGTACTTC.

In this sample, this clonotype turned up a few times. CDR3: CASSYSFVPYNEKLFF. The CDR3 DNA sequence: TGTGCCAGCAGTTACTCATTTGTCCCCTATAATGAAAAACTGTTTTTT. The rearrangement links TRBV6-5 to TRBJ1-4; D unclear. Germline assignment: CDR1 MNHEY and CDR2 SVGAGI. V lost 0 bases and J lost 4, with 12 bases in between. The CDR3 has 16 residues.

A note on this clonotype: The junction departs from the called germline gene at one end, perhaps through a read error. This chain connects TRBV20-1 to TRBJ1-5, with unresolved D. From germline, CDR1 is DFQATT and CDR2 SNEGSKA (reference sequence). CDR3 length: 15 amino acids. CDR3 in DNA: TGCAGTGCTAGTCGGAATAACGCCGCGGGTCAGCACCAGCATTTT. Translating it yields CSASRNNAAGQHQHF.

This clonotype has only a few counts. V and J are TRBV19 and TRBJ1-5; TRBD1 matches at 9 bases. After removal of 7 bases from V and 6 bases from J, the junction contained 4 bases not matched to a gene. CDR1 is LNHDA, CDR2 SQIVND, per germline (reference sequence). The CDR3 totals 13 residues. CDR3 region: CASKGTGRQPQHF. In DNA, the CDR3 is TGTGCCAGTAAAGGGACAGGGCGTCAGCCCCAGCATTTT.

A few counts support this clonotype. The chain couples TRBV20-1 to TRBJ1-1, with a tentative D call TRBD1 (5 bases). Trimming removed 2 bases at V and 1 base at J, with 8 bases between. Germline CDR1 is DFQATT and CDR2 is SNEGSKA (reference sequence). The length of the CDR3 is 13 residues. CDR3 loop: CSARLGANTEAFF. The CDR3 nucleotides are TGCAGTGCTAGATTAGGGGCGAACACTGAAGCTTTCTTT.

This clonotype was seen a handful of times. The chain links TRBV5-1 to TRBJ1-1; D is unclear. The V gene lost 0 bases and the J gene lost 5 bases, with 14 bases spanning the gap. Germline V gives CDR1 SGHRS, CDR2 YFSETQ. The CDR3 consists of 15 residues. Here the CDR3 DNA reads TGCGCCAGCAGCTTGGTGGGCAGGCCCGGTACTGAAGCTTTCTTT. This sequence encodes CASSLVGRPGTEAFF.

This clonotype turned up a few times. The V call is TRBV20-1, the J call TRBJ1-5; weak D call: TRBD1 (6 bases). Per the germline V gene, CDR1 is DFQATT and CDR2 is SNEGSKA (reference sequence). This CDR3 region has 13 residues. V dropped 5 bases and J dropped 6 bases, with 14 bases sitting between them. CDR3 protein: CSALQGLAQPQHF. CDR3 nucleotides: TGCAGTGCTCTTCAGGGGTTAGCTCAGCCCCAGCATTTT.

Concerning this clonotype itself: A much larger clone is a single base away; this may be a read error. The rearrangement uses TRBV6-6 and TRBJ1-1; possibly TRBD1 for D (6 bases). Per germline, CDR1 MNHNY and CDR2 SVGAGI (reference sequence). The CDR3 spans 14 residues. CDR3 amino acids: CASRSQGLGTEALF. The CDR3 coding sequence is TGTGCCAGCAGGAGTCAGGGGCTCGGCACTGAAGCTTTATTT.

Concerning this clonotype: The junction does not match germline at one end; this may be a read error. The chain links TRBV9 to TRBJ1-4; D perhaps matches TRBD1 (5 bases). The CDR3 is 15 amino acids. The germline V gene encodes CDR1 SGDLS and CDR2 YYNGEE. In nucleotides, the CDR3 is TGTGCCAGCAGTTATGGGGGTACAACTAGTGAAAAACTGTTTTTT. It encodes CASSYGGTTSEKLFF.

This clonotype was recorded once. The chain combines TRBV20-1 with TRBJ2-2; D uncertain. V lost 5 bases, J lost 6 bases, and 10 bases lay in between. This CDR3 contains 12 residues. Germline CDR1 and CDR2: DFQATT and SNEGSKA (reference sequence). CDR3 sequence reads: CSAPWLSGELFF. In nucleotides, the CDR3 is TGCAGTGCTCCCTGGTTGTCCGGGGAGCTGTTTTTT.

This clonotype was counted at least ten times. V is TRBV9 and J is TRBJ1-3; D remains unclear. The CDR3 is made up of 11 amino acids. V was clipped by 4 bases and J by 10 bases, with 9 bases between them. Germline lookup yields CDR1 SGDLS and CDR2 YYNGEE. CDR3 protein: CASSLSRTIYF. The CDR3 region has the DNA TGTGCCAGCAGCCTCTCTCGGACCATATATTTT.

This chain joins TRBV7-9 and TRBJ2-7, with 8 bases identical to TRBD2. The trim removed 1 base at V and 0 bases at J, leaving 2 bases unmatched. The germline V gene encodes CDR1 SEHNR and CDR2 FQNEAQ (reference sequence). CDR3 size: 15 residues. The CDR3, as DNA: TGTGCCAGCAGCTTAGGACTAGCGAACTCCTACGAGCAGTACTTC. It specifies CASSLGLANSYEQYF.

The DNA of the CDR3 is TGTGCCAGCAGCGAAGCCCAAAGTGGTTCCCTCAGAGGTGGAAGTCAGCCCCAGCATTTT. Its translation: CASSEAQSGSLRGGSQPQHF. The chain combines TRBV4-2 with TRBJ1-5, with no clear D. The ends were cut back, 5 bases at V and 6 bases at J, with 32 bases in the middle. Germline V gene sequence: CDR1 LGHNA, CDR2 YNFKEQ. The CDR3 loop spans 20 amino acids.